Shown below are 24 T cell receptor beta chains from a single sample sequenced in a study of CXCR3-negative and CXCR3-positive naive CD8 T cells. It was by 5' RACE with UMI labels that the TRB cDNA libraries were prepared. TCRdb reworked the 5' RACE reads into one entry per CDR3 protein, no DNA. The sample features roughly 89,000 distinct CDR3 sequences, with 0.95% to 1.4% in its top ten. The specimen sequenced was naive CXCR3- CD8+ T cells from blood. Subset indicated: CD45RO-CCR7+CD27+CD95- naive CD8+ T cells lacking CXCR3 (TNR3-). Every receptor here comes from a human donor in good health. Some clones in this sample may be carry-over from other donors' samples.

The J gene is TRBJ2-3, the V gene TRBV7-3; TCRdb's D call of TRBD2 is untestable without DNA. This CDR3 spans 15 amino acids. CDR1 is SGHTA, CDR2 FQGTGA, per germline. The CDR3 is CASSSSGGGTDTQYF.

This rearrangement joins TRBV7-2 to TRBJ2-3; the TRBD1 assignment by TCRdb is unverifiable without DNA. The CDR3 covers 15 residues. From germline, CDR1 is SGHTA and CDR2 FQGNSA. This CDR3 reads CASSGISGGTDTQYF.

CDR3 protein: CASSQTKYYGYTF. The chain employs TRBV14 and TRBJ1-2. CDR3 length: 13 amino acids. Germline CDR1 is SGHDN and CDR2 is FVKESK. Using reference TRBV14 and TRBJ1-2 for the parts outside the CDR3, the full variable domain is EAGVTQFPSHSVIEKGQTVTLRCDPISGHDNLYWYRRVMGKEIKFLLHFVKESKQDESGMPNNRFLAERTGGTYSTLKVQPAELEDSGVYFCASSQTKYYGYTFGSGTRLTVV.

This chain joins TRBV13 and TRBJ1-4; there is no DNA to check the TCRdb D call of TRBD1. This CDR3 comprises 13 residues. Germline CDR1 PRHDT, CDR2 FYEKMQ (reference sequence). The CDR3 protein is CASSSTGGEGLFF.

The rearrangement links TRBV29-1 to TRBJ2-2; lacking DNA, the TRBD1 call made by TCRdb goes unchecked. Germline CDR1 is SQVTM and CDR2 is ANQGSEA. This CDR3 is built from 15 residues. CDR3 residues: CSAPPGQGVPGELFF.

This chain joins TRBV28 and TRBJ1-1. CDR1 is MDHEN, CDR2 SYDVKM, per germline. The CDR3 covers 14 residues. The CDR3 loop reads CASSLTRRTTEAFF.

V gene TRBV10-2 combines with J gene TRBJ2-2; TCRdb's D gene call, TRBD1, goes unchecked for lack of DNA. This CDR3 contains 18 residues. Germline V gene lookup returns CDR1 WSHSY and CDR2 SAAADI. The CDR3 loop reads CASRDPTGGAQNTGELFF.

V gene TRBV7-2 combines with J gene TRBJ2-7; TCRdb lists TRBD2, though no DNA is available to test this call. This CDR3 is 17 amino acids long. Germline V lookup: CDR1 SGHTA, CDR2 FQGNSA. CDR3 protein: CASSLVVWLAGDDEQYF.

The V call is TRBV10-3, the J call TRBJ2-1; absent DNA, TCRdb's TRBD2 call cannot be checked. Germline CDR1 is ENHRY and CDR2 is SYGVKD. This CDR3 contains 15 residues. CDR3 sequence reads: CAISEGDLLYNEQFF.

This chain uses TRBV30 with TRBJ2-7. Germline CDR1 and CDR2: GTSNPN and SVGIG (reference sequence). The CDR3 totals 12 residues. The CDR3 spells CAWSHWDYEQYF.

V gene TRBV12-3 or TRBV12-4 combines with J gene TRBJ1-3; TCRdb returns TRBD1, unconfirmable since there is no DNA. The CDR3 is 13 amino acids. The CDR3 region is CASSQGAGNTIYF.

This chain connects TRBV10-3 to TRBJ2-3; TCRdb names TRBD2, which stays unverified in the absence of DNA. This CDR3 comprises 16 residues. Germline V gene data show CDR1 as ENHRY and CDR2 as SYGVKD. The CDR3 protein is CAISLGAGGLTDTQYF.

V is TRBV29-1 and J is TRBJ1-4; TCRdb proposes TRBD1, but this gene call is untestable without DNA. CDR1 SQVTM and CDR2 ANQGSEA come from the germline V gene. The CDR3 totals 14 residues. The CDR3 spells CSVRDSSTNEKLFF. Complete variable domain (other parts from reference TRBV29-1 and TRBJ1-4): SAVISQKPSRDICQRGTSLTIQCQVDSQVTMMFWYRQQPGQSLTLIATANQGSEATYESGFVIDKFPISRPNLTFSTLTVSNMSPEDSSIYLCSVRDSSTNEKLFFGSGTQLSVL.

The CDR3 here is CASSLSSSGEPYYEQYF. The chain recombines TRBV6-5 with TRBJ2-7; the D call from TCRdb, TRBD2, cannot be confirmed without DNA. The CDR3 consists of 17 residues. CDR1 MNHEY and CDR2 SVGAGI come from the germline V gene.

The chain employs TRBV7-9 and TRBJ2-5; lacking DNA, the TRBD2 call made by TCRdb goes unchecked. CDR1 is SEHNR and CDR2 is FQNEAQ in the germline V gene (reference sequence). CDR3 length: 17 residues. The CDR3 here is CASSLWELAGFQETQYF.

The genes are TRBV27 and TRBJ2-1; the TCRdb call, TRBD2, lacks DNA for checking. This CDR3 has 15 amino acids. Germline V gene lookup returns CDR1 MNHEY and CDR2 SMNVEV (reference sequence). CDR3 region: CASSPLAGGYNEQFF.

This sequence joins TRBV12-3 or TRBV12-4 and TRBJ2-1; no DNA is available, so the TRBD2 call from TCRdb remains unchecked. CDR3 length equals 19 residues. This CDR3 reads CASSLQDWASGALHNEQFF.

This rearrangement joins TRBV30 to TRBJ2-3; the TRBD1 assignment by TCRdb is unverifiable without DNA. CDR1 GTSNPN and CDR2 SVGIG come from the germline V gene (reference sequence). This CDR3 comprises 13 residues. This chain's CDR3 is CAWSGGVGDTQYF.

The rearrangement joins TRBV7-6 to TRBJ2-3; TCRdb designates TRBD2, a call that cannot be tested without DNA. The germline CDR1 and CDR2 sequences are SGHVS and FNYEAQ. The length of the CDR3 is 15 residues. CDR3 sequence reads: CASSQLGGGADTQYF. The full variable domain, completed using reference TRBV7-6 and TRBJ2-3, is GAGVSQSPRYKVTKRGQDVALRCDPISGHVSLYWYRQALGQGPEFLTYFNYEAQQDKSGLPNDRFSAERPEGSISTLTIQRTEQRDSAMYRCASSQLGGGADTQYFGPGTRLTVL.

CDR3 in amino acids: CASSRRDMNTEAFF. The chain combines TRBV14 with TRBJ1-1; TCRdb's D call of TRBD1 is untestable without DNA. The CDR3 sequence is 14 residues long. Looked up from germline, CDR1 is SGHDN and CDR2 is FVKESK.

The gene calls are TRBV20-1 and TRBJ1-1; the D call of TRBD1 rests on TCRdb alone, since no DNA is present to check it. The CDR3 extends over 15 amino acids. The V gene's germline CDR1 is DFQATT and CDR2 SNEGSKA (reference sequence). The chain's CDR3 is CSARPQTVRSTEAFF.

The chain's CDR3 is CSARTGTSVRETQYF. The rearrangement links TRBV20-1 to TRBJ2-5; the D call of TRBD1 rests on TCRdb alone, since no DNA is present to check it. CDR1 DFQATT and CDR2 SNEGSKA come from the germline V gene (reference sequence). This CDR3 contains 15 residues.

The rearrangement joins TRBV14 to TRBJ2-3. The CDR3 is made up of 14 amino acids. Germline assignment: CDR1 SGHDN and CDR2 FVKESK. The CDR3 is CASSQHRAADTQYF.

This chain uses TRBV28 with TRBJ1-1; TCRdb gives TRBD1 as the D gene, but with no DNA this cannot be confirmed. This CDR3 is built from 17 residues. Per germline, CDR1 MDHEN and CDR2 SYDVKM. CDR3 sequence reads: CASSPRQGAMRNVGAFF.